This T cell receptor beta chain originates from a study of blood T cell repertoires in COVID-19. Study in general: COVID-19 samples from acute and convalescent phases originated in the United States, Italy and Spain. PBMCs, B-cell-depleted T cells, or T cells were the source of the cDNA or gDNA that made up the material.

Participants were aged about 18 to 90 years, lived in about two dozen US areas, and enrolled virtually. Of note for this clone: One end of the junction does not line up with germline, which may come from a read error.

Sequencing was performed with immunoSEQ multiplex PCR; in TCRdb, only in-frame clones are kept and a portion is missing. The profile shows 250,000 to 350,000 clones, 90% of them singletons. Sample: PBMCs or T cells enriched from blood (not recorded which). The receptor was isolated from a woman aged 18 to 35 with acute COVID-19.

The CDR3 loop is CASGEVRNSNQPQHF. CDR3 bases: TGTGCCAGCGGTGAAGTCAGGAATAGCAATCAGCCCCAGCATTTT. The chain uses TRBV2 and TRBJ1-5; D remains ambiguous. In germline, CDR1 is SNHLY, CDR2 FYNNEI. The CDR3 runs 15 residues.